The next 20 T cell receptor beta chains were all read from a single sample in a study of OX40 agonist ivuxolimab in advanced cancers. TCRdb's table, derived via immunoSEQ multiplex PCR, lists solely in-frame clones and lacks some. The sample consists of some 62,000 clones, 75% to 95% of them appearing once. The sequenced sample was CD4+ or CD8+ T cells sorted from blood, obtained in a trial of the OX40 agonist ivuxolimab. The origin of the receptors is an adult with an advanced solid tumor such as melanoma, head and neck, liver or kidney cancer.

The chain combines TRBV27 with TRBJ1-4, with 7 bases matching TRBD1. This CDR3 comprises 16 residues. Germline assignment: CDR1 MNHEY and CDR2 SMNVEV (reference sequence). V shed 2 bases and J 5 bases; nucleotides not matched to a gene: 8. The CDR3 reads CASSLDRDRENEKLFF. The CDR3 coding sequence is TGTGCCAGCAGTTTAGACCGTGACAGGGAGAATGAAAAACTGTTTTTT.

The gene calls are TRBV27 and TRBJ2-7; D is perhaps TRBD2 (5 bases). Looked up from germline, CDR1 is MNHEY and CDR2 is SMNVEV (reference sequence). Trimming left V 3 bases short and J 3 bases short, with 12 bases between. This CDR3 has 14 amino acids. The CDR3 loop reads CASSFGSPRYEQYF. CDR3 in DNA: TGTGCCAGCAGTTTTGGGAGTCCCCGCTACGAGCAGTACTTC.

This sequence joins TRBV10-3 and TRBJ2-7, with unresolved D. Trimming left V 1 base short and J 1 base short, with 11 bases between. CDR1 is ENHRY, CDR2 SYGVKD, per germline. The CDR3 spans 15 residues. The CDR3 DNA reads TGTGCCATCAGTGAGTTGGCAGAGGCTTCCTACGAGCAGTACTTC. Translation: CAISELAEASYEQYF.

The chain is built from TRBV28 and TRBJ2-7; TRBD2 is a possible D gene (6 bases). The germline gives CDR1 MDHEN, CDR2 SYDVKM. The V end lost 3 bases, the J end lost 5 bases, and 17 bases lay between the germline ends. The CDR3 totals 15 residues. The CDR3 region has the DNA TGTGCCAGCAGTTTGCGGGGTGTATTTAAGCACGAGCAGTACTTC. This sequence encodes CASSLRGVFKHEQYF.

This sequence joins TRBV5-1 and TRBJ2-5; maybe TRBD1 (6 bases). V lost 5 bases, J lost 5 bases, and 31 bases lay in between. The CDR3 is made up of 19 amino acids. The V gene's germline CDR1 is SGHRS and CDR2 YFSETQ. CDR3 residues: CASRLYQDSRNSRGETQYF. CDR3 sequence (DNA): TGCGCCAGCAGATTGTATCAGGACAGTCGTAATTCAAGAGGGGAGACCCAGTACTTC.

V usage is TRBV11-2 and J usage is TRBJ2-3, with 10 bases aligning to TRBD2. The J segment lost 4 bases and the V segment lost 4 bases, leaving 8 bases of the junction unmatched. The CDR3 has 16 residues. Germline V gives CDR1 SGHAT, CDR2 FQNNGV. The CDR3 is CASSSAGLAFADTQYF. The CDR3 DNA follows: TGTGCCAGCAGCTCCGCGGGACTAGCGTTTGCAGATACGCAGTATTTT.

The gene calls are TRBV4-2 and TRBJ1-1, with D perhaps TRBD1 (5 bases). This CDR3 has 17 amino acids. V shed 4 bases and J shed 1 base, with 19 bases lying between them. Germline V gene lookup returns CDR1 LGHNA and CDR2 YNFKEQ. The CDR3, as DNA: TGTGCCAGCAGCCCGGCAGTCCCGGGACGAGAGAACACTGAAGCTTTCTTT. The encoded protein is CASSPAVPGRENTEAFF.

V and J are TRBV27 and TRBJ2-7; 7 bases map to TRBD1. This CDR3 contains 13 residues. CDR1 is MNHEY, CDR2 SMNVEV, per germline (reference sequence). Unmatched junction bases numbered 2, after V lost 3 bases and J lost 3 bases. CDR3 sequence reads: CASSFYRGYEQYF. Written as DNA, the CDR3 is TGTGCCAGCAGTTTTTACAGGGGCTACGAGCAGTACTTC.

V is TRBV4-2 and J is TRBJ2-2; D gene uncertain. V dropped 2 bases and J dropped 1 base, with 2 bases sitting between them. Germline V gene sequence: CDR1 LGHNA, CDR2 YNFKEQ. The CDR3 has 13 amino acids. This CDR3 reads CASSQKNTGELFF. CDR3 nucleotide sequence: TGTGCCAGCAGCCAAAAGAACACCGGGGAGCTGTTTTTT.

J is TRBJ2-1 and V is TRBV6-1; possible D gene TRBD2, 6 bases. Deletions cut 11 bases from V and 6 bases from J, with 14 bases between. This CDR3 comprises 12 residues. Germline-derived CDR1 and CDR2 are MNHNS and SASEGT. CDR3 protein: CAAWEALNEQFF. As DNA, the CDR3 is TGTGCCGCGTGGGAGGCCCTCAATGAGCAGTTCTTC.

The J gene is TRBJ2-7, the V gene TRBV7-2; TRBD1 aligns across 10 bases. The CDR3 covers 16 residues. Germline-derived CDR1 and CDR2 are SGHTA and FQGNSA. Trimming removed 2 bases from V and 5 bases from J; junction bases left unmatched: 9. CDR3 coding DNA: TGTGCCAGCAGCTTAAGTCTCTGGACAGGGGGTAACGAGCAGTACTTC. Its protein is CASSLSLWTGGNEQYF.

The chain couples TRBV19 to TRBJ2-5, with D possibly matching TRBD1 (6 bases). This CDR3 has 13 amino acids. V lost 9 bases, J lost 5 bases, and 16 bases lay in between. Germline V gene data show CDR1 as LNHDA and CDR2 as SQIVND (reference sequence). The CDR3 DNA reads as TGTGCCAGCCCTCAGGGGTTCATGGAGACCCAGTACTTC. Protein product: CASPQGFMETQYF.

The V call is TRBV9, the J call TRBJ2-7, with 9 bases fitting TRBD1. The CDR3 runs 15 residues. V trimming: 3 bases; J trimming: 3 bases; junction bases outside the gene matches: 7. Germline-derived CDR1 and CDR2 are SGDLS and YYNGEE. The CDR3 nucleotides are TGTGCCAGCAGCGAAACAGGGGGCGGCTACTACGAGCAGTACTTC. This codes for CASSETGGGYYEQYF.

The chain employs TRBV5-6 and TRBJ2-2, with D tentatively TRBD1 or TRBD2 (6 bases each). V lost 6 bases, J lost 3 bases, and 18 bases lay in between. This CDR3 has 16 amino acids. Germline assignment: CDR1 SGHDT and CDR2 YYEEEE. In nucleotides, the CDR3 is TGTGCCAGCACCCCGCAGGGGAGGTGGGACACCGGGGAGCTGTTTTTT. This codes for CASTPQGRWDTGELFF.

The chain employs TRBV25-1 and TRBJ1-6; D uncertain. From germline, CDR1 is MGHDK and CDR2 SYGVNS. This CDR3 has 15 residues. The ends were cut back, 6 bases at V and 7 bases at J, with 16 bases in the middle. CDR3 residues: CASRDNGQTNSPLHF. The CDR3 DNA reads TGTGCCAGCAGGGATAACGGGCAGACGAATTCACCCCTCCACTTT.

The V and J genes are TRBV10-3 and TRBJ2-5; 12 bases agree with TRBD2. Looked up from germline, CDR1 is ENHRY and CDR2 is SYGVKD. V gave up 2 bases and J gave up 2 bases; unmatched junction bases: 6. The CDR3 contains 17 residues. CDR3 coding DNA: TGTGCCATCAGTGAGCAAGGACTAGCGGGGCGTCAAGAGACCCAGTACTTC. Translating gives CAISEQGLAGRQETQYF.

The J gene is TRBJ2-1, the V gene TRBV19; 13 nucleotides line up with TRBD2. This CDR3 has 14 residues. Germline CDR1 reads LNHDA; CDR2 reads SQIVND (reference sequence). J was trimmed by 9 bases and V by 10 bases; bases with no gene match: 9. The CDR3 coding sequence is TGTGCCACCCGGACTAGCGGGAGTTGGGGTGAGCAGTTCTTC. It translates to CATRTSGSWGEQFF.

CDR3 DNA sequence: TGTGCCAGCAGTCTAACTAGCGGGAGCGGGAATGAGCAGTTCTTC. Its translation is CASSLTSGSGNEQFF. The V call is TRBV6-4, the J call TRBJ2-1; the match to TRBD2 covers 11 bases. This CDR3 has 15 residues. V was pared by 5 bases and J by 7 bases, with 7 bases of the junction left unmatched. Germline loops: CDR1 MRHNA, CDR2 SNTAGT.

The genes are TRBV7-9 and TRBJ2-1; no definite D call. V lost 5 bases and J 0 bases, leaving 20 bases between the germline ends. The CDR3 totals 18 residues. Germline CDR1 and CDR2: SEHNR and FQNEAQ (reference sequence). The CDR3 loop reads CASSPPRVGMSSYNEQFF. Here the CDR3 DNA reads TGTGCCAGCAGCCCTCCCCGTGTGGGGATGAGCTCCTACAATGAGCAGTTCTTC.

The CDR3 is CASSPPTPDYEQYF. CDR3 in DNA: TGTGCCAGCTCACCACCGACGCCAGACTACGAGCAGTACTTC. The chain recombines TRBV18 with TRBJ2-7; D gene ambiguous. This CDR3 region has 14 residues. Germline CDR1 KGHSH, CDR2 LQKENI. V lost 0 bases and J 3 bases, leaving 9 bases between the germline ends. The full variable domain, completed using reference TRBV18 and TRBJ2-7, is NAGVMQNPRHLVRRRGQEARLRCSPMKGHSHVYWYRQLPEEGLKFMVYLQKENIIDESGMPKERFSAEFPKEGPSILRIQQVVRGDSAAYFCASSPPTPDYEQYFGPGTRLTVT.